These 18 T cell receptor beta chains were sequenced from one sample in a study of T cells after yellow fever vaccination. One entry per CDR3 protein, called by TCRdb with MiXCR from the 5' RACE reads. The sample yields some 560,000 distinct CDR3 sequences, 15% to 20% seen once. Sequenced material: PBMCs, taken 15 days after the yellow fever booster vaccination. These receptors originate from a young man who received the YFV17D yellow fever vaccine.

The chain is built from TRBV7-2 and TRBJ2-2; 12 bases map to TRBD2. This CDR3 comprises 15 residues. V was pared by 3 bases and J by 7 bases, with 3 bases of the junction left unmatched. CDR1 and CDR2 (germline): SGHTA, FQGNSA. The CDR3 coding sequence is TGTGCCAGCAGCTTGGGACTAGCGGGTTACGGGGAGCTGTTTTTT. This encodes CASSLGLAGYGELFF.

The sample holds a few counts of this clonotype. V and J are TRBV5-1 and TRBJ2-5; TRBD1 is a possible D gene (6 bases). The germline gives CDR1 SGHRS, CDR2 YFSETQ. The germline V and J ends were trimmed by 5 bases and 8 bases, with 16 bases remaining between them. This CDR3 spans 13 amino acids. The CDR3 loop is CASSSGTMVTQYF. CDR3 bases: TGCGCCAGCAGTTCCGGGACAATGGTTACCCAGTACTTC.

J is TRBJ2-2 and V is TRBV4-3; perhaps TRBD1 as D (6 bases). Germline CDR1 reads LGHNA; CDR2 reads YSLEER. Trimming took off 0 bases at V and 4 bases at J, with 12 bases between the two ends. The CDR3 spans 16 residues. CDR3 in amino acids: CASSQDPGQITGELFF. The CDR3 DNA is TGCGCCAGCAGCCAAGATCCTGGACAGATCACCGGGGAGCTGTTTTTT.

This clonotype appeared a few times. V is TRBV27 and J is TRBJ2-5; D might be TRBD1 (5 bases). CDR1 and CDR2 (germline): MNHEY, SMNVEV (reference sequence). This CDR3 comprises 15 residues. With 4 bases removed from V and 1 base from J, the gap between germline ends came to 13 bases. Written as DNA, the CDR3 is TGTGCCAGCAGTTATTCTGTGGGGCCCCAAGAGACCCAGTACTTC. Its translation is CASSYSVGPQETQYF.

In its sample, this clonotype was seen a few times. The chain links TRBV7-2 to TRBJ2-7; 7 nucleotides agree with TRBD2. V lost 2 bases and J lost 4; bases outside the gene matches: 11. This CDR3 spans 16 amino acids. Germline CDR1 is SGHTA and CDR2 is FQGNSA. This chain's CDR3 is CASSLTPSGPLYEQYF. CDR3 bases: TGTGCCAGCAGCTTAACCCCTAGCGGCCCGTTGTACGAGCAGTACTTC.

This clonotype was detected only a few times. V and J are TRBV20-1 and TRBJ2-1; D unclear. With 0 bases removed from V and 15 bases from J, the gap between germline ends came to 9 bases. Germline V CDR1 and CDR2: DFQATT, SNEGSKA (reference sequence). This CDR3 spans 10 amino acids. This CDR3 reads CSARDDSPFF. For the CDR3, the DNA is TGCAGTGCTAGAGACGACTCGCCGTTCTTC.

The rearrangement uses TRBV27 and TRBJ2-2; possible D gene TRBD2, 5 bases. V was trimmed by 5 bases and J by 2 bases, leaving 9 bases between them. CDR3 size: 14 residues. Germline V CDR1 and CDR2: MNHEY, SMNVEV (reference sequence). The CDR3 nucleotides are TGTGCCAGCAGTCGTAGCGTCAACACCGGGGAGCTGTTTTTT. Its protein product is CASSRSVNTGELFF.

CDR3 in amino acids: CASSFPRQSTDTQYF. The CDR3 DNA reads as TGTGCCAGCAGCTTCCCGAGACAGTCCACAGATACGCAGTATTTT. This chain joins TRBV5-4 and TRBJ2-3; D may be TRBD1 (5 bases). Germline V gene data show CDR1 as SGHNT and CDR2 as YYREEE (reference sequence). Trimming took off 2 bases at V and 2 bases at J, with 12 bases between the two ends. CDR3 length equals 15 residues.

Ten or more counts support this clonotype. The chain couples TRBV7-6 to TRBJ2-1; no reliable D call. With 5 bases removed from V and 5 bases from J, the gap between germline ends came to 4 bases. The CDR3 covers 11 residues. From germline, CDR1 is SGHVS and CDR2 FNYEAQ. The CDR3 sequence is CASSRNNEQFF. The CDR3 bases are TGTGCCAGCAGCCGGAACAATGAGCAGTTCTTC.

The chain links TRBV18 to TRBJ2-7; 9 nucleotides align to TRBD2. V was pared by 0 bases and J by 0 bases, with 9 bases of the junction left unmatched. This CDR3 comprises 18 residues. Germline CDR1 KGHSH, CDR2 LQKENI. The CDR3 region has the DNA TGTGCCAGCTCACCACCGCTTGGCCAGCGGGAGGTCTCCTACGAGCAGTACTTC. Its protein is CASSPPLGQREVSYEQYF.

Many counts were recorded for this clonotype. The J gene is TRBJ2-1, the V gene TRBV28, with no clear D. The ends were cut back, 6 bases at V and 7 bases at J, with 13 bases in the middle. The germline CDR1 and CDR2 sequences are MDHEN and SYDVKM. The CDR3 runs to 13 residues. CDR3 nucleotide sequence: TGTGCCAGCAGCCTCTCTTCCGCGAATGAGCAGTTCTTC. Translation gives CASSLSSANEQFF.

The chain combines TRBV12-3 or TRBV12-4 with TRBJ2-3; D is perhaps TRBD2 (6 bases). V lost 6 bases and J 2 bases, leaving 9 bases between the germline ends. The CDR3 is made up of 13 amino acids. CDR3 bases: TGTGCCAGCAGAGCTAGCGCCACAGATACGCAGTATTTT. Translating gives CASRASATDTQYF.

A single count supports this clonotype. The gene calls are TRBV7-2 and TRBJ2-7; either TRBD1 or TRBD2 may supply D (5 bases each). Trimming took off 2 bases at V and 7 bases at J, with 18 bases between the two ends. Germline-derived CDR1 and CDR2 are SGHTA and FQGNSA. The CDR3 has 15 residues. CDR3 in amino acids: CASSLLRDQGWEQYF. CDR3 DNA sequence: TGTGCCAGCAGCTTACTGAGGGACCAAGGTTGGGAGCAGTACTTC.

The rearrangement links TRBV5-5 to TRBJ2-1, with 11 bases aligning to TRBD2. With V trimmed by 0 bases and J by 9 bases, 5 bases remained unmatched. The CDR3 is made up of 15 amino acids. Germline assignment: CDR1 SGHKS and CDR2 YYEKEE (reference sequence). In nucleotides, the CDR3 is TGTGCCAGCAGCTTGGTAACTAGCGGGAGCTCTGAGCAGTTCTTC. Translating gives CASSLVTSGSSEQFF. Full variable domain (missing parts from reference TRBV5-5 and TRBJ2-1): DAGVTQSPTHLIKTRGQQVTLRCSPISGHKSVSWYQQVLGQGPQFIFQYYEKEERGRGNFPDRFSARQFPNYSSELNVNALLLGDSALYLCASSLVTSGSSEQFFGPGTRLTVL.

The V and J genes are TRBV7-6 and TRBJ2-7, with 9 bases identical to TRBD1. Trimming took 5 bases from V and 7 from J; bases not matched to a gene: 9. CDR1 and CDR2 from the germline V gene are SGHVS and FNYEAQ. CDR3 size: 14 residues. The CDR3 loop is CASSPGQGHGEQYF. Here the CDR3 DNA reads TGTGCCAGCAGCCCGGGACAGGGACATGGGGAGCAGTACTTC.

The rearrangement uses TRBV20-1 and TRBJ1-1; D gene ambiguous. Deletions cut 6 bases from V and 11 bases from J, with 16 bases between. CDR1 is DFQATT and CDR2 is SNEGSKA in the germline V gene (reference sequence). The CDR3 is 11 residues long. The CDR3 region is CSALGVSRAFF. CDR3 bases: TGCAGTGCCCTTGGGGTCTCCCGGGCTTTCTTT.

The chain combines TRBV23-1 with TRBJ2-7; D is perhaps TRBD1 (5 bases). TRBV23-1 is an ORF, and what it does is uncertain. The CDR3 runs 15 residues. The V end lost 1 base, the J end lost 5 bases, and 15 bases lay between the germline ends. CDR3 sequence (DNA): TGCGCCAGCAGTCAATTGGGCAGGGCGGCCCACGAGCAGTACTTC. Amino acid sequence: CASSQLGRAAHEQYF.

V and J are TRBV5-6 and TRBJ2-3, with D perhaps matching TRBD2 (6 bases). The CDR3 consists of 18 residues. Looked up from germline, CDR1 is SGHDT and CDR2 is YYEEEE. The V end was cut by 2 bases, the J end by 3 bases, with 22 bases between. The CDR3 protein is CASSFPGAEVEGTDTQYF. CDR3 sequence (DNA): TGTGCCAGCAGCTTCCCGGGAGCGGAGGTCGAAGGAACAGATACGCAGTATTTT.